The 3 T cell receptor beta chains below were found in one sample sequenced in a study of T cell clonality in common variable immunodeficiency. Only in-frame clones appear in the TCRdb table, and some are missing; sequencing was by immunoSEQ multiplex PCR. The sample holds 35,000 to 55,000 clones, and no clone turns up only once. The sample was peripheral blood mononuclear cells. The receptors originated from a person between 18 and 75 years old in good health.

This clone was picked up many times. Read sequence stops 3 residues before the CDR3 end, and the germline J gene provides the missing end. The chain recombines TRBV4-2 with TRBJ1-1, with 7 bases identical to TRBD1. V was pared by 0 bases and J by 0 bases, with 4 bases of the junction left unmatched. The CDR3 spans 16 residues. Germline CDR1 is LGHNA and CDR2 is YNFKEQ. CDR3 protein: CASSQDAGTVNTEAFF. CDR3 DNA, as far as it was read: TGTGCCAGCAGCCAAGACGCCGGGACAGTGAACACTGAA.

This clone occurred many times. The DNA ends 3 residues before the CDR3 does, and the rest of the CDR3 is filled in from the germline J gene. This chain joins TRBV10-2 and TRBJ2-1, with 9 positions matching TRBD1. The V gene end was trimmed by 8 bases and the J gene end by 6 bases; junction bases not matched to a gene: 8. CDR1 is WSHSY and CDR2 is SAAADI in the germline V gene. The CDR3 sequence is 14 residues long. The CDR3 sequence: CASLTGGIGNEQFF. The covered CDR3 bases are TGCGCCAGCCTCACAGGGGGCATTGGCAATGAG.

This clone was recorded at least ten times. The CDR3 end lies 3 residues beyond the end of the read and is filled in from the germline J gene. V and J are TRBV11-2 and TRBJ1-1, with D tentatively TRBD1 (5 bases). Germline V gene data show CDR1 as SGHAT and CDR2 as FQNNGV. This CDR3 contains 13 residues. Trimming shortened V by 6 bases and J by 0 bases, and 8 bases separated the two germline ends. CDR3: CASSWGMNTEAFF. The sequenced part of the CDR3 DNA is TGTGCCAGCAGTTGGGGCATGAACACTGAA.